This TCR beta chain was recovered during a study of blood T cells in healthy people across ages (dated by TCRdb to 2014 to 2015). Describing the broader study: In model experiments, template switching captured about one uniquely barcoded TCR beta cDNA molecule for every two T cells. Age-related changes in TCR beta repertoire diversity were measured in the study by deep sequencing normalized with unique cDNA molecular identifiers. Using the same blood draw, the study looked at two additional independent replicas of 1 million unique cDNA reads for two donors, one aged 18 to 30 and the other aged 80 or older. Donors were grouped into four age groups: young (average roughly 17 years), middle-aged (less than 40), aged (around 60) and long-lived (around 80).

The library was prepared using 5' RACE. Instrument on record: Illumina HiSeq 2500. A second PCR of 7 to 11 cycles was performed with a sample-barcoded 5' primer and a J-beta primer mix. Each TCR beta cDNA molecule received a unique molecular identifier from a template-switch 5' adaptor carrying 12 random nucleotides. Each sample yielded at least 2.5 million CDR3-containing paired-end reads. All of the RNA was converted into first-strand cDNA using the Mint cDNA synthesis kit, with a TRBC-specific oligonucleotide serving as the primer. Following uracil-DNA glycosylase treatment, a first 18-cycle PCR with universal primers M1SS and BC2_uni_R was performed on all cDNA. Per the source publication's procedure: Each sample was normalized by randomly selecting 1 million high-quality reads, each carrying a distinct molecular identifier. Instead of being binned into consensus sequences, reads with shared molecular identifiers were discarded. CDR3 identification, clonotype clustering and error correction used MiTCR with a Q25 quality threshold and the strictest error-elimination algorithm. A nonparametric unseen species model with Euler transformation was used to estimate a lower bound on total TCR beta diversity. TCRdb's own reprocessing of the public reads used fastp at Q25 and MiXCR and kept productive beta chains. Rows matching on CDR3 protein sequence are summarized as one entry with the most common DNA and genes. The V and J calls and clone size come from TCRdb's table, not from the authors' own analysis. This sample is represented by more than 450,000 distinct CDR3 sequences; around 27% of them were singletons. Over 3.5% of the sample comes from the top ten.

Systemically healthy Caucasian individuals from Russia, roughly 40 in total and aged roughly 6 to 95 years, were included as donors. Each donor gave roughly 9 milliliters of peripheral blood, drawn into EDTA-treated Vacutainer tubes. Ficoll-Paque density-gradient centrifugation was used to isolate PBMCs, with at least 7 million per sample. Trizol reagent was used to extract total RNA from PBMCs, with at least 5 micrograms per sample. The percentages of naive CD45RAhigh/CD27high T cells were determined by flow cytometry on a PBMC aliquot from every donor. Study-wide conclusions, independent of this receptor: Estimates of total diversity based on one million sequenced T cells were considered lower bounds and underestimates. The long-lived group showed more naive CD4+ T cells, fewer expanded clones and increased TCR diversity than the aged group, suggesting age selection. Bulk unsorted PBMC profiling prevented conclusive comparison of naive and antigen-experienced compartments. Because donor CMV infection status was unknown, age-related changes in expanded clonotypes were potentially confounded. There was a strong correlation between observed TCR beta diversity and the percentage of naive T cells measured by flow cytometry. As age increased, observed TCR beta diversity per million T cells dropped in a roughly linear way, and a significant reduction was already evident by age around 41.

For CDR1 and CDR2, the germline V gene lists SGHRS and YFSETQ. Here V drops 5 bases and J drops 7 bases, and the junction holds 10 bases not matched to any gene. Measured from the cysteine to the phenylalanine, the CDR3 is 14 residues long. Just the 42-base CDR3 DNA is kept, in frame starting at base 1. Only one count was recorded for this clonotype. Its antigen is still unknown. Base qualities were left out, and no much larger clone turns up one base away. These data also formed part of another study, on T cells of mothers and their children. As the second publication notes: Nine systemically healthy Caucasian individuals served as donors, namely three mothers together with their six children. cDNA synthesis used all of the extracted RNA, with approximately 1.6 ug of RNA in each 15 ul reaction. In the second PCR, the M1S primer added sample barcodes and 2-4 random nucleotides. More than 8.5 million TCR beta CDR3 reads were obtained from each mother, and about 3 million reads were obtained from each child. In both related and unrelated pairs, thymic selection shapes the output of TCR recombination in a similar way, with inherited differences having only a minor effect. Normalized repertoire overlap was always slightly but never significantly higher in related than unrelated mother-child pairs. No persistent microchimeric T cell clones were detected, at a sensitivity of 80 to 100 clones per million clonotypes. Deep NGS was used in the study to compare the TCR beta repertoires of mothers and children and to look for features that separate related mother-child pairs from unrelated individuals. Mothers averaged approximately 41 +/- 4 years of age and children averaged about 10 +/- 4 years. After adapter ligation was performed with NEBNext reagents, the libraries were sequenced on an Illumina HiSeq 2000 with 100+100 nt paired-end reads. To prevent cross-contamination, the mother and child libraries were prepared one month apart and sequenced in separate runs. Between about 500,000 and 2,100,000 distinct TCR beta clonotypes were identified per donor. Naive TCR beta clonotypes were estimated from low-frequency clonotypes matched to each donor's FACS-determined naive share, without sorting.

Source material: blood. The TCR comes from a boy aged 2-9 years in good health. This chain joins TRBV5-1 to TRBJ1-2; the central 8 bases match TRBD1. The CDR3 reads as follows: CASSDRRTGIGYTF. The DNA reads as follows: TGCGCCAGCAGTGACCGTAGGACAGGGATTGGCTACACCTTC.